The rows below give T cell receptor beta chains drawn from one sample of a study of shared clonotypes between healthy human individuals. Sequencing was performed with immunoSEQ multiplex PCR; in TCRdb, only in-frame clones are kept and a portion is missing. The table records 2 million to 2.5 million clones, almost 96% of them present only once. The material sequenced was naive CD4+ T cells sorted from blood. The receptors shown here come from a man younger than 35 in good health. Both conserved end residues are part of each CDR3. The D gene is left open where the match is weak. The size entry is marked missing in some rows and otherwise reads once, few, many or a size class.

clone_size: NA
v_call: TRBV25-1
d_call: TRBD2
j_call: TRBJ2-1
cdr3_aa: CASSELASGSYNEQFF
cdr3_nt: TGTGCCAGCAGTGAACTGGCTAGCGGCTCCTACAATGAGCAGTTCTTC

clone_size: few
v_call: TRBV5-4
d_call: NA
j_call: TRBJ1-2
cdr3_aa: CASSGPDMWGYTF
cdr3_nt: TGTGCCAGCAGCGGACCGGACATGTGGGGCTACACCTTC

clone_size: NA
v_call: TRBV5-6
d_call: TRBD1
j_call: TRBJ1-5
cdr3_aa: CASSARDSGNQPQHF
cdr3_nt: TGTGCCAGCAGCGCCCGGGACAGCGGCAATCAGCCCCAGCATTTT

clone_size: NA
v_call: TRBV5-1
d_call: NA
j_call: TRBJ2-2
cdr3_aa: CASSLEALNTGELFF
cdr3_nt: TGCGCCAGCAGCTTGGAAGCGTTGAACACCGGGGAGCTGTTTTTT

clone_size: NA
v_call: TRBV2
d_call: NA
j_call: TRBJ2-3
cdr3_aa: CASSFQITDTQYF
cdr3_nt: TGTGCCAGCAGTTTCCAGATCACAGATACGCAGTATTTT

clone_size: NA
v_call: TRBV5-1
d_call: TRBD1
j_call: TRBJ2-7
cdr3_aa: CASSLEDRVAEQYF
cdr3_nt: TGCGCCAGCAGCTTGGAGGACAGGGTAGCCGAGCAGTACTTC

clone_size: NA
v_call: TRBV7-9
d_call: NA
j_call: TRBJ1-5
cdr3_aa: CASSLQGRAQHF
cdr3_nt: TGTGCCAGCAGCCTCCAGGGGAGGGCCCAGCATTTT

clone_size: once
v_call: TRBV1
d_call: NA
j_call: TRBJ2-7
cdr3_aa: CTSSQDSGQEILREQYF
cdr3_nt: TGCACCAGCAGCCAAGATTCGGGACAGGAGATACTACGCGAGCAGTACTTC

clone_size: NA
v_call: TRBV6-1
d_call: TRBD2
j_call: TRBJ2-2
cdr3_aa: CASSEGLAASGFTGELFF
cdr3_nt: TGTGCCAGCAGTGAAGGACTAGCCGCCTCGGGCTTCACCGGGGAGCTGTTTTTT

clone_size: NA
v_call: TRBV28
d_call: NA
j_call: TRBJ1-4
cdr3_aa: CASSSRSEKNEKLFF
cdr3_nt: TGTGCCAGCAGTTCCCGAAGTGAAAAGAATGAAAAACTGTTTTTT

clone_size: once
v_call: TRBV5-4
d_call: NA
j_call: TRBJ1-2
cdr3_aa: CASSDPGGVASYTF
cdr3_nt: TGTGCCAGCAGCGACCCCGGGGGCGTCGCGTCCTACACCTTC

clone_size: NA
v_call: TRBV25-1
d_call: TRBD1
j_call: TRBJ1-5
cdr3_aa: CASSGTGTGGNQPQHF
cdr3_nt: TGTGCCAGCAGTGGTACCGGGACAGGGGGGAATCAGCCCCAGCATTTT

clone_size: NA
v_call: TRBV5-1
d_call: NA
j_call: TRBJ1-4
cdr3_aa: CASRRDNEKLFF
cdr3_nt: TGCGCCAGCCGCCGGGACAATGAAAAACTGTTTTTT

clone_size: NA
v_call: TRBV5-1
d_call: NA
j_call: TRBJ1-2
cdr3_aa: CASSLFPDSLINYGYTF
cdr3_nt: TGCGCCAGCAGCTTGTTTCCAGACAGCCTTATTAACTATGGCTACACCTTC

clone_size: NA
v_call: TRBV30
d_call: TRBD1
j_call: TRBJ1-5
cdr3_aa: CAWSSRGSNQPQHF
cdr3_nt: TGTGCCTGGAGTAGCAGGGGGTCTAATCAGCCCCAGCATTTT

clone_size: NA
v_call: TRBV11-3
d_call: TRBD2
j_call: TRBJ2-1
cdr3_aa: CASSSGLAGAYNEQFF
cdr3_nt: TGTGCCAGCAGCTCTGGACTAGCGGGAGCCTACAATGAGCAGTTCTTC

clone_size: NA
v_call: TRBV2
d_call: TRBD1
j_call: TRBJ1-4
cdr3_aa: CASKPRTGIGEKLFF
cdr3_nt: TGTGCCAGCAAACCCCGGACAGGGATAGGTGAAAAACTGTTTTTT

clone_size: NA
v_call: TRBV4-3
d_call: NA
j_call: TRBJ1-5
cdr3_aa: CASSQEQNQPQHF
cdr3_nt: TGCGCCAGCAGCCAAGAACAGAATCAGCCCCAGCATTTT

clone_size: NA
v_call: TRBV7-8
d_call: TRBD1
j_call: TRBJ2-4
cdr3_aa: CASSPSGGRAKNIQYF
cdr3_nt: TGTGCCAGCAGCCCTTCAGGGGGAAGAGCCAAAAACATTCAGTACTTC

clone_size: few
v_call: TRBV6-1
d_call: TRBD2
j_call: TRBJ2-3
cdr3_aa: CASRLGTSGEDTQYF
cdr3_nt: TGTGCCAGCCGTCTCGGGACTAGCGGAGAAGATACGCAGTATTTT

clone_size: NA
v_call: TRBV5-5
d_call: NA
j_call: TRBJ2-3
cdr3_aa: CASSLSRGASTDTQYF
cdr3_nt: TGTGCCAGCAGCTTGTCGCGCGGAGCTAGCACAGATACGCAGTATTTT

clone_size: NA
v_call: TRBV18
d_call: TRBD1
j_call: TRBJ1-3
cdr3_aa: CASSPGQGENTIYF
cdr3_nt: TGTGCCAGCTCACCGGGACAGGGTGAAAACACCATATATTTT

clone_size: NA
v_call: TRBV5-1
d_call: NA
j_call: TRBJ2-2
cdr3_aa: CASSLTGTFDTGELFF
cdr3_nt: TGCGCCAGCAGCTTAACCGGGACATTTGACACCGGGGAGCTGTTTTTT

clone_size: NA
v_call: TRBV28
d_call: TRBD1
j_call: TRBJ1-1
cdr3_aa: CASSYTGTAVNTEAFF
cdr3_nt: TGTGCCAGCAGTTACACCGGGACAGCGGTGAACACTGAAGCTTTCTTT

clone_size: NA
v_call: TRBV4-3
d_call: NA
j_call: TRBJ2-7
cdr3_aa: CASSQGNEQYF
cdr3_nt: TGCGCCAGCAGCCAGGGGAACGAGCAGTACTTC

clone_size: NA
v_call: TRBV5-1
d_call: NA
j_call: TRBJ2-6
cdr3_aa: CATGLGYRPNVLTF
cdr3_nt: TGCGCCACCGGGTTAGGGTATAGGCCCAACGTCCTGACTTTC

clone_size: NA
v_call: TRBV19
d_call: NA
j_call: TRBJ1-3
cdr3_aa: CASSILQAPGRDTIYF
cdr3_nt: TGTGCCAGTAGTATCTTGCAGGCGCCGGGACGTGACACCATATATTTT

clone_size: few
v_call: TRBV28
d_call: TRBD1
j_call: TRBJ1-4
cdr3_aa: CASSPPTGTNEKLFF
cdr3_nt: TGTGCCAGCAGTCCCCCGACAGGGACTAATGAAAAACTGTTTTTT

clone_size: NA
v_call: TRBV19
d_call: NA
j_call: TRBJ2-7
cdr3_aa: CASSATGGEQYF
cdr3_nt: TGTGCCAGTAGTGCCACAGGTGGGGAGCAGTACTTC

clone_size: NA
v_call: TRBV11-2
d_call: TRBD1
j_call: TRBJ2-5
cdr3_aa: CASSRRTGEETQYF
cdr3_nt: TGTGCCAGCAGTCGGAGGACAGGGGAAGAGACCCAGTACTTC

clone_size: once
v_call: TRBV6-4
d_call: NA
j_call: TRBJ2-2
cdr3_aa: CASSVAGAPTGELFF
cdr3_nt: TGTGCCAGCAGTGTGGCAGGGGCGCCCACCGGGGAGCTGTTTTTT

clone_size: NA
v_call: TRBV28
d_call: NA
j_call: TRBJ2-7
cdr3_aa: CASSPPGAPYEQYF
cdr3_nt: TGTGCCAGCAGCCCGCCGGGGGCCCCCTACGAGCAGTACTTC

clone_size: NA
v_call: TRBV7-6
d_call: TRBD2
j_call: TRBJ2-7
cdr3_aa: CASSLAAGAYEQYF
cdr3_nt: TGTGCCAGCAGCTTAGCAGCGGGGGCTTACGAGCAGTACTTC

clone_size: NA
v_call: TRBV19
d_call: NA
j_call: TRBJ2-7
cdr3_aa: CASSPGSYEQYF
cdr3_nt: TGTGCCAGTAGTCCGGGGTCCTACGAGCAGTACTTC

clone_size: once
v_call: TRBV7-2
d_call: NA
j_call: TRBJ2-7
cdr3_aa: CASSRGSSGSYEQYF
cdr3_nt: TGTGCCAGCAGCCGAGGGAGTAGTGGGAGTTACGAGCAGTACTTC

clone_size: NA
v_call: TRBV4-1
d_call: TRBD2
j_call: TRBJ2-1
cdr3_aa: CASSYLGLAPNEQFF
cdr3_nt: TGCGCCAGCAGCTACTTGGGACTAGCACCCAATGAGCAGTTCTTC

clone_size: NA
v_call: TRBV28
d_call: NA
j_call: TRBJ1-2
cdr3_aa: CASSFPRSGTWTAYGYTF
cdr3_nt: TGTGCCAGCAGTTTTCCTCGCTCCGGGACTTGGACGGCGTATGGCTACACCTTC

clone_size: NA
v_call: TRBV9
d_call: NA
j_call: TRBJ1-1
cdr3_aa: CASSVAYEGVAFF
cdr3_nt: TGTGCCAGCAGCGTAGCTTACGAGGGTGTAGCTTTCTTT

clone_size: NA
v_call: TRBV5-1
d_call: NA
j_call: TRBJ2-7
cdr3_aa: CASSLGAGSSYEQYF
cdr3_nt: TGCGCCAGCAGCTTGGGAGCAGGGTCCTCCTACGAGCAGTACTTC

clone_size: NA
v_call: TRBV7-6
d_call: TRBD1
j_call: TRBJ2-4
cdr3_aa: CASSLVPGTGAKNIQYF
cdr3_nt: TGTGCCAGCAGCTTAGTTCCCGGGACAGGGGCCAAAAACATTCAGTACTTC

clone_size: NA
v_call: TRBV5-4
d_call: NA
j_call: TRBJ1-6
cdr3_aa: CASSLPDSQGNSPLHF
cdr3_nt: TGTGCCAGCAGCTTGCCCGATTCCCAGGGTAATTCACCCCTCCACTTT

clone_size: NA
v_call: TRBV6-5
d_call: NA
j_call: TRBJ2-5
cdr3_aa: CASRREETQYF
cdr3_nt: TGTGCCAGCAGGAGAGAAGAGACCCAGTACTTC

clone_size: once
v_call: TRBV4-3
d_call: NA
j_call: TRBJ2-3
cdr3_aa: CASSQDGTRTDTQYF
cdr3_nt: TGCGCCAGCAGCCAAGATGGGACCCGCACAGATACGCAGTATTTT

clone_size: NA
v_call: TRBV28
d_call: TRBD1
j_call: TRBJ1-4
cdr3_aa: CASSLDRSATNEKLFF
cdr3_nt: TGTGCCAGCAGCCTGGACAGGAGTGCAACTAATGAAAAACTGTTTTTT

clone_size: NA
v_call: TRBV28
d_call: NA
j_call: TRBJ1-6
cdr3_aa: CATRGGTKASPLHF
cdr3_nt: TGTGCCACCCGGGGTGGGACAAAAGCTTCACCCCTCCACTTT

clone_size: NA
v_call: TRBV5-1
d_call: NA
j_call: TRBJ1-1
cdr3_aa: CASSVAGVTEAFF
cdr3_nt: TGCGCCAGCAGCGTAGCAGGGGTCACTGAAGCTTTCTTT